Listed below are T cell receptor beta chains from one sample, sequenced in a study of T cell responses to AZD1222 COVID-19 vaccine. Repertoires were generated with immunoSEQ multiplex PCR, while TCRdb's copy carries only in-frame clones and drops some. Of around 19,000 clones in the sample, around nine tenths were seen once. This specimen was peripheral blood, taken 28 days after the second AZD1222 dose. The receptor set was obtained from an adult who received the AZD1222 COVID-19 vaccine. The CDR3 runs from the conserved cysteine through the conserved F or W. D genes are given only for firm matches. Only part of the rows carry a size: once, few, many, or a class if the clone is expanded.

v_call	d_call	j_call	clone_size	cdr3_aa	cdr3_nt
TRBV21-1	-	TRBJ2-1	-	CASSKETVKTNEQFF	TGTGCCAGCAGCAAAGAGACAGTAAAGACCAATGAGCAGTTCTTC
TRBV6-1	-	TRBJ1-6	-	CASSAPFRGNNSPLHF	TGTGCCAGCAGTGCTCCGTTCCGGGGAAATAATTCACCCCTCCACTTT
TRBV28	TRBD2	TRBJ2-7	-	CASSPQASGSSYEQYF	TGTGCCAGCAGTCCCCAGGCTAGCGGGAGCTCCTACGAGCAGTACTTC
TRBV6-1	-	TRBJ2-1	-	CASSELGDPFF	TGTGCCAGCAGTGAGTTGGGGGATCCGTTCTTC
TRBV10-1	-	TRBJ2-3	-	CASSDPTDTQYF	TGCGCCAGCAGTGATCCCACAGATACGCAGTATTTT
TRBV5-4	TRBD2	TRBJ2-6	-	CAAGRGSGANVLTF	TGTGCCGCCGGGAGGGGGTCTGGGGCCAACGTCCTGACTTTC
TRBV7-8	-	TRBJ2-1	-	CASNAGVVNEQFF	TGTGCCAGCAACGCAGGGGTGGTCAATGAGCAGTTCTTC
TRBV29-1	TRBD1	TRBJ2-7	-	CSTGTGTPGEQYF	TGCAGCACCGGGACAGGGACCCCGGGGGAGCAGTACTTC
TRBV5-4	-	TRBJ2-3	-	CASSNLDTQYF	TGTGCCAGCAGCAACTTGGATACGCAGTATTTT
TRBV13	-	TRBJ2-2	-	CASSRESGELFF	TGTGCCAGCAGCCGGGAGAGCGGGGAGCTGTTTTTT
TRBV19	-	TRBJ1-2	-	CASSTDGANYGYTF	TGTGCCAGTAGTACGGACGGAGCTAACTATGGCTACACCTTC
TRBV30	-	TRBJ1-2	once	CAWSVVAGVGYTF	TGTGCCTGGAGTGTTGTGGCGGGGGTCGGCTACACCTTC
TRBV5-4	TRBD1	TRBJ1-2	-	CASSLGRGLNSYTF	TGTGCCAGCAGCTTGGGAAGGGGGCTCAATAGCTACACCTTC
TRBV19	-	TRBJ1-1	-	CASSVKGTEAFF	TGTGCCAGTAGTGTAAAGGGCACTGAAGCTTTCTTT
TRBV19	TRBD1	TRBJ1-2	-	CASSSGTGNSYGYTF	TGTGCCAGTAGTAGCGGGACAGGGAATTCCTATGGCTACACCTTC
TRBV2	TRBD1	TRBJ2-2	-	CASSVRTGGFGELFF	TGTGCCAGCAGTGTTAGGACAGGGGGCTTCGGGGAGCTGTTTTTT
TRBV2	-	TRBJ1-4	-	CASSWTVGNEKLFF	TGTGCCAGCAGTTGGACAGTTGGGAATGAAAAACTGTTTTTT
TRBV12-5	-	TRBJ2-3	few	CASGPGRGIKTDTQYF	TGTGCTAGTGGTCCCGGCAGGGGCATTAAGACAGATACGCAGTATTTT
TRBV7-6	TRBD2	TRBJ2-1	-	CASSLTGTSGNYNEQFF	TGTGCCAGCAGCTTGACAGGGACTAGCGGGAATTACAATGAGCAGTTCTTC
TRBV28	TRBD1	TRBJ1-1	-	CASTRGVYMNTEAFF	TGTGCCAGCACCAGGGGGGTCTATATGAACACTGAAGCTTTCTTT
TRBV4-1	TRBD1	TRBJ1-4	-	CASSPDRAADPNEKLFF	TGCGCCAGCAGCCCCGACAGGGCGGCGGACCCTAATGAAAAACTGTTTTTT
TRBV19	-	TRBJ1-4	-	CASSIGSGWGEKLFF	TGTGCCAGTAGTATAGGATCCGGGTGGGGAGAAAAACTGTTTTTT
TRBV19	TRBD1	TRBJ2-5	-	CASSMGTGDTETQYF	TGTGCCAGTAGTATGGGGACAGGGGATACAGAGACCCAGTACTTC
TRBV10-3	TRBD2	TRBJ2-3	-	CAISPLAGGPDTQYF	TGTGCCATCAGCCCTCTAGCGGGAGGACCAGATACGCAGTATTTT
TRBV27	-	TRBJ1-1	-	CASSRQENTEAFF	TGTGCCAGCAGTCGACAGGAGAACACTGAAGCTTTCTTT
TRBV7-2	-	TRBJ1-1	-	CASSFGGVRSAFF	TGTGCCAGCAGCTTCGGGGGTGTGAGGAGCGCTTTCTTT
TRBV2	-	TRBJ1-4	-	CASRLIATNEKLFF	TGTGCCAGCAGGCTCATCGCAACTAATGAAAAACTGTTTTTT
TRBV7-2	-	TRBJ1-5	-	CASSPWGSNQPQHF	TGTGCCAGCAGCCCATGGGGTAGCAATCAGCCCCAGCATTTT
TRBV5-6	-	TRBJ2-6	-	CASSLRQGGGSSGANVLTF	TGTGCCAGCAGCTTGCGGCAGGGGGGCGGGAGCTCTGGGGCCAACGTCCTGACTTTC
TRBV14	-	TRBJ2-2	-	CASSQVLGELFF	TGTGCCAGCAGCCAAGTTCTCGGGGAGCTGTTTTTT
TRBV7-9	-	TRBJ2-2	-	CASSLSGREAGELFF	TGTGCCAGCAGCTTGTCGGGCAGGGAGGCCGGGGAGCTGTTTTTT
TRBV30	TRBD2	TRBJ2-7	-	CAWTSGSSRREQYF	TGTGCCTGGACTAGCGGGAGTTCACGGCGGGAGCAGTACTTC
TRBV7-9	TRBD2	TRBJ2-2	-	CASSSWTSSTGELFF	TGTGCCAGCAGCTCGTGGACTAGCAGCACCGGGGAGCTGTTTTTT
TRBV6-5	-	TRBJ2-7	-	CASRLAPPYEQYF	TGTGCCAGCAGGCTAGCGCCACCATACGAGCAGTACTTC
TRBV27	TRBD1	TRBJ1-2	-	CAIRQQGVDGYTF	TGTGCCATCAGACAACAGGGGGTGGATGGCTACACCTTC
TRBV3-1/TRBV3-2	-	TRBJ2-5	-	CASSQLGSGYQETQYF	TGTGCCAGCAGCCAACTAGGATCAGGGTACCAAGAGACCCAGTACTTC
TRBV7-3	TRBD2	TRBJ2-7	-	CASSLDGGSTSFFPYEQYF	TGTGCCAGCAGCTTAGACGGGGGTTCGACTAGCTTCTTTCCCTACGAGCAGTACTTC
TRBV4-1	TRBD1	TRBJ1-3	-	CASSQETGFGNTIYF	TGCGCCAGCAGCCAAGAGACAGGGTTTGGAAACACCATATATTTT
TRBV9	-	TRBJ2-5	-	CASSVAAGVGETQYF	TGTGCCAGCAGCGTGGCTGCAGGGGTCGGGGAGACCCAGTACTTC
TRBV9	TRBD1	TRBJ1-5	-	CASSGVWDRGLCNQPQHF	TGTGCCAGCAGCGGGGTATGGGACAGGGGGCTATGCAATCAGCCCCAGCATTTT
TRBV7-8	TRBD2	TRBJ2-5	-	CASSGTGTSQWETQYF	TGTGCCAGCAGCGGAACCGGGACTAGCCAGTGGGAGACCCAGTACTTC
TRBV5-1	TRBD2	TRBJ2-3	-	CASSSSGGAKYTQYF	TGCGCCAGCAGCTCCAGCGGGGGGGCCAAATATACGCAGTATTTT
TRBV9	-	TRBJ1-2	-	CASSVETNYGYTF	TGTGCCAGCAGCGTAGAAACTAACTATGGCTACACCTTC
TRBV4-1	-	TRBJ1-5	medium-sized	CASSQDGGRNQPQHF	TGCGCCAGCAGCCAAGATGGGGGAAGGAATCAGCCCCAGCATTTT
TRBV10-3	-	TRBJ1-3	few	CAISDGTSGNTIYF	TGTGCCATCAGTGATGGAACCTCTGGAAACACCATATATTTT
TRBV19	TRBD2	TRBJ2-1	-	CASSPEAGLAGGYNEQFF	TGTGCCAGTAGTCCTGAGGCAGGTCTAGCGGGGGGATACAATGAGCAGTTCTTC
TRBV7-8	TRBD1	TRBJ2-6	-	CASSPGTASLYSGANVLTF	TGTGCCAGCAGCCCCGGGACAGCGTCTTTATACTCTGGGGCCAACGTCCTGACTTTC
TRBV25-1	-	TRBJ2-3	-	CASSLRGEGTQYF	TGTGCCAGCAGTCTAAGGGGGGAAGGTACGCAGTATTTT
TRBV28	-	TRBJ1-1	few	CASSLGGEGNTEAFF	TGTGCCAGCAGTTTGGGGGGCGAGGGGAACACTGAAGCTTTCTTT